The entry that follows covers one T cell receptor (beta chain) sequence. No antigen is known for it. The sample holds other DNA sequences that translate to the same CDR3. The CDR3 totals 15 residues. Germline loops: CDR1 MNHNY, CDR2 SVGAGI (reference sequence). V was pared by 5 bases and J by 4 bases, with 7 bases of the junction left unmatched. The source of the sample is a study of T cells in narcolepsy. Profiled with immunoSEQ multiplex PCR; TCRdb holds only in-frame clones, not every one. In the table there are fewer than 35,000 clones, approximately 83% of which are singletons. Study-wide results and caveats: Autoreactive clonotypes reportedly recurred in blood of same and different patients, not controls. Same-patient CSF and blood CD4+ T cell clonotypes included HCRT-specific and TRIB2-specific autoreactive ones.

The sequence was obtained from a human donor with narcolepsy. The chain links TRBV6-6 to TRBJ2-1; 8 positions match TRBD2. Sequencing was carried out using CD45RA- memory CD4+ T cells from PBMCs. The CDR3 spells CASSTVAGGYNEQFF. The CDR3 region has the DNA TGTGCCAGCAGTACAGTGGCGGGGGGTTACAATGAGCAGTTCTTC.